This T cell receptor beta chain was profiled in a study of blood T cell repertoires in COVID-19. Study summary: COVID-19 samples collected from the United States, Italy and Spain covered acute and convalescent phases. T cells, B-cell-depleted T cells, or PBMCs supplied cDNA or gDNA.

Source study methods: Nucleated cell counts were estimated from reference gene primer amplification. Sequencing was performed with immunoSEQ multiplex PCR; in TCRdb, only in-frame clones are kept and a portion is missing. V and J calls and clone size are as listed in that table; D and trimming were resolved from the DNA. This sample has roughly 70,000 clones, with 65% to 90% found just once. The CDR3 totals 12 residues. Germline assignment: CDR1 SQVTM and CDR2 ANQGSEA. Trimming at V came to 7 bases and at J to 7 bases, leaving 5 bases not matched to a gene. This chain connects TRBV29-1 to TRBJ2-7; TRBD2 matches 12 bases. Source material: peripheral blood. The origin of this receptor is an elderly man with COVID-19, enrolled during active disease. CDR3 nucleotides: TGCAGCGCTAGCGGGGGGGCCGAGGAGCAGTACTTC. It translates to CSASGGAEEQYF.